This T cell receptor (beta chain) was observed in a study of metastatic and nonmetastatic thyroid tumors. Study-level background: Across peripheral blood and tumor or nodule tissue samples taken from malignant and benign thyroid patients, the repertoires were compared with one another. General study points: Malignant thyroid tumors reportedly had TCR beta diversity that was significantly higher than in benign nodules, in blood and tumor.

Trimming took off 2 bases at V and 6 bases at J, with 14 bases between the two ends. The CDR3 has 15 residues. Germline V CDR1 and CDR2: SGHVS, FQNEAQ. All patients were treatment-naive before thyroid surgery. In its sample, this clone was seen many times. Antigen: not known. Original methodology: Building a distant-metastasis classifier for papillary thyroid cancer drew on CDR3 differences across clinicopathological groups. MiXCR reprocessed the PCR reads for TCRdb. The V and J calls were determined by TCRdb, not by the authors. The sample has around 30,000 clones; roughly 13% are singletons. Sequences were obtained from blood. V gene TRBV7-8 combines with J gene TRBJ2-1, with TRBD2 as a possible D gene (6 bases). This TCR came from a female donor with papillary thyroid cancer or a benign thyroid nodule (not recorded which). Some clones in this sample may be carry-over from other donors' samples. The CDR3 nucleotides read TGTGCCAGCAGCTTACGGGAAAGGGGAGGCAATGAGCAGTTCTTC. It encodes CASSLRERGGNEQFF.